This TCR beta chain derives from a study of control samples from healthy donors and cancer patients. Sequencing was performed with immunoSEQ multiplex PCR; in TCRdb, only in-frame clones are kept and a portion is missing. The sample consists of about 190,000 clones, around 93% of them appearing once. The CDR3 sequence is 16 residues long. The V segment lost 7 bases and the J segment 7 bases; nucleotides outside the gene matches: 17. Germline CDR1 is SNHLY and CDR2 is FYNNEI. The material sequenced was blood. The source is a man in his thirties or forties in good health. The J gene is TRBJ2-7, the V gene TRBV2, with 9 bases aligning to TRBD2. The CDR3 DNA sequence: TGTGCCAGCACTATTGGTAGGAGCGGGGGGTCGGGAGAGCAGTACTTC. Amino acid sequence: CASTIGRSGGSGEQYF.